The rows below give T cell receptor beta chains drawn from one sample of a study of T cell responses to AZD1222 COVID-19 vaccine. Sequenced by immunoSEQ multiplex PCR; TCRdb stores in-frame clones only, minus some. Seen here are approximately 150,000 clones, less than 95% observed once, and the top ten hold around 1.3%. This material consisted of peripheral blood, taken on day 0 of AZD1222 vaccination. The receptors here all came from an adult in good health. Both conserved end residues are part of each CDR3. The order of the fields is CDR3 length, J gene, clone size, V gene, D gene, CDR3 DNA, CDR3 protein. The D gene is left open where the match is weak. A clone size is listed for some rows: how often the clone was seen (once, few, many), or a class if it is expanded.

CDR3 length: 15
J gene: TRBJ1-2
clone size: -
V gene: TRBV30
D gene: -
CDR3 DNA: TGTGCCTGGAGTGTACGCGGCCTGACCAACTATGGCTACACCTTC
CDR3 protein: CAWSVRGLTNYGYTF

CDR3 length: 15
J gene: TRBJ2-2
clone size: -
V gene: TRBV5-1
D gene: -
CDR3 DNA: TGCGCCAGCAGACAAATAGAGGCCGCCACCGGGGAGCTGTTTTTT
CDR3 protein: CASRQIEAATGELFF

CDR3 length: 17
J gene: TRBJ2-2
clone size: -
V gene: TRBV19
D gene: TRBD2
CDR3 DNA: TGTGCCAGTAGTTCCTCGACTAGCGGGAGGGCCATGGGGGAGCTGTTTTTT
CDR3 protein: CASSSSTSGRAMGELFF

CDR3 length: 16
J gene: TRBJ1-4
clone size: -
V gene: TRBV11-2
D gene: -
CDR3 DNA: TGTGCCAGCAGCCCGCGTTTTGGGCAGAATAATGAAAAACTGTTTTTT
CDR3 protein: CASSPRFGQNNEKLFF

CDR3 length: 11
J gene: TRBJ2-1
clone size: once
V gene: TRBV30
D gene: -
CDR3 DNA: TGTGCCTGGAAAGGCCCGGTGGACGAGTTCTTC
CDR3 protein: CAWKGPVDEFF

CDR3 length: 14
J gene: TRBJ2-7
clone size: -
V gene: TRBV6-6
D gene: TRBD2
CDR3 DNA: TGTGCCAGCAGTTACTCCTCTAGCGGGGACGAGCAGTACTTC
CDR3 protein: CASSYSSSGDEQYF

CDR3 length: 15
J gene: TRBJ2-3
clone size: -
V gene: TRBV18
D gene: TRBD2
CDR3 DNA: TGTGCCAGCTCGAACCAACTAGCGAGCACAGATACGCAGTATTTT
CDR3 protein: CASSNQLASTDTQYF

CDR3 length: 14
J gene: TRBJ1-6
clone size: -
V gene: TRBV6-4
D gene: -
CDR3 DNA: TGTGCCAGCAGTGACGGCAGGGCGACTTCACCCCTCCACTTT
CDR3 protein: CASSDGRATSPLHF

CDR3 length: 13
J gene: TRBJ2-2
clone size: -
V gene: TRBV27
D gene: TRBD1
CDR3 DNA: TGTGCCTGCAGACAGGGGGGCACCGGGGAGCTGTTTTTT
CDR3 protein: CACRQGGTGELFF

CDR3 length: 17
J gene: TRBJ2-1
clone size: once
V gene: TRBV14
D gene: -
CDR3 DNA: TGTGCCAGCAGTCCCCAAAGGAGGGCAGGGTCCTACAATGAGCAGTTCTTC
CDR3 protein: CASSPQRRAGSYNEQFF

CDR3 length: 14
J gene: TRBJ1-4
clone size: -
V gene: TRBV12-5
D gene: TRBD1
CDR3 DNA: TGTGCTAGTGGGGCAGACAGGGACGGTGAAAAACTGTTTTTT
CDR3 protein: CASGADRDGEKLFF

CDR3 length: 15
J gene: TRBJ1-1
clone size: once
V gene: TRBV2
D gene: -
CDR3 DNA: TGTGCCAGCAGTGAAGCTTTGGTCCTGAACACTGAAGCTTTCTTT
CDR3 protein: CASSEALVLNTEAFF

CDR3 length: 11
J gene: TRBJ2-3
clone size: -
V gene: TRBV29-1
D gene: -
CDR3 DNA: TGCAGCGTTGAAATTGGAGATACGCAGTATTTT
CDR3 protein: CSVEIGDTQYF

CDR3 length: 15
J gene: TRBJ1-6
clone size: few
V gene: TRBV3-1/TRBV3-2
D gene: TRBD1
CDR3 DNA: TGTGCCAGCAGCCTATGGACAGGGGGCGGATCACCCCTCCACTTT
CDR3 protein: CASSLWTGGGSPLHF

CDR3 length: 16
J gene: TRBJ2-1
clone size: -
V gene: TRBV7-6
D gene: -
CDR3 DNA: TGTGCCAGCAGCTTAGAGCCCCTAGCGAGATACAATGAGCAGTTCTTC
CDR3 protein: CASSLEPLARYNEQFF

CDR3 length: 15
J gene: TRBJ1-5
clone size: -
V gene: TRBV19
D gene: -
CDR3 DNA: TGTGCCAGTAGCCTCGGGGCGAGCGGCAATCAGCCCCAGCATTTT
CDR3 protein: CASSLGASGNQPQHF

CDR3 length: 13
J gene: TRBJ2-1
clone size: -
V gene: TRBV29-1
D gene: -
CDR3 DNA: TGCAGCGGGAGTAGCGGAAATTACAATGAGCAGTTCTTC
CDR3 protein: CSGSSGNYNEQFF